Each of the 26 T cell receptor beta chains below was sequenced from the same sample in a study of CD4 T cells in relation to SARS-CoV-2 and coronaviruses. The method was immunoSEQ multiplex PCR; TCRdb's version includes in-frame clones alone and lacks a portion of them. The sample lists 24,000 or so clones, around 80% occurring once. CD4+ T cells from unexposed donors were obtained before the COVID-19 pandemic (2011-2018). After ten to eleven days of culture, CD4+ T cells were isolated. Their antigen targets remain unknown. Sequencing input: CD4+ T cells from PBMCs, cultured in vitro. These receptor sequences come from a human donor in good health.

V gene TRBV10-3 combines with J gene TRBJ2-1; TRBD1 or TRBD2 may be the D gene (6 bases each). The CDR3 is made up of 16 amino acids. Germline V gene sequence: CDR1 ENHRY, CDR2 SYGVKD. The V end lost 8 bases, the J end lost 8 bases, and 25 bases lay between the germline ends. CDR3 in DNA: TGTGCCATCTCCGGGGGTTATGGACAGTCGGGCGATGAGCAGTTCTTC. Amino acids: CAISGGYGQSGDEQFF.

The rearrangement uses TRBV4-1 and TRBJ1-3, with unresolved D. The length of the CDR3 is 15 residues. V shed 1 base and J shed 0 bases, with 7 bases lying between them. CDR1 and CDR2 (germline): MGHRA, YSYEKL. The CDR3 DNA follows: TGCGCCAGCAGCCAAGGAGGTCTCTCTGGAAACACCATATATTTT. Amino acid sequence: CASSQGGLSGNTIYF.

This clone appeared once. CDR3 nucleotide sequence: TGCGCCAGCAGCTTTGACCCCTCTGGAAACACCATATATTTT. Residues: CASSFDPSGNTIYF. The chain is built from TRBV5-1 and TRBJ1-3; D call uncertain. Trimming removed 2 bases from V and 0 bases from J, with 6 bases in between. Germline assignment: CDR1 SGHRS and CDR2 YFSETQ. The CDR3 is 14 residues long. The whole variable domain, filled in from reference TRBV5-1 and TRBJ1-3, reads KAGVTQTPRYLIKTRGQQVTLSCSPISGHRSVSWYQQTPGQGLQFLFEYFSETQRNKGNFPGRFSGRQFSNSRSEMNVSTLELGDSALYLCASSFDPSGNTIYFGEGSWLTVV.

This rearrangement joins TRBV19 to TRBJ2-3, with D unclear. The CDR3 spans 14 residues. CDR1 LNHDA and CDR2 SQIVND come from the germline V gene (reference sequence). V was pared by 7 bases and J by 1 base, with 12 bases between. The CDR3 here is CASTALSGTDTQYF. CDR3 nucleotides: TGTGCCAGTACGGCACTATCCGGCACAGATACGCAGTATTTT.

The rearrangement uses TRBV28 and TRBJ1-5; D might be TRBD1 (5 bases). Germline-derived CDR1 and CDR2 are MDHEN and SYDVKM. The CDR3 loop spans 16 amino acids. V lost 5 bases to trimming and J lost 5 bases, with 19 bases between them. CDR3 loop: CASSPPRQSRDQPQHF. The CDR3 DNA is TGTGCCAGCAGTCCCCCACGGCAGAGCAGGGATCAGCCCCAGCATTTT.

Worth noting for this clone: The same CDR3 also results from other DNA sequences found in this sample. The rearrangement joins TRBV5-1 to TRBJ1-1; maybe TRBD1 (5 bases). The germline V gene encodes CDR1 SGHRS and CDR2 YFSETQ. V lost 4 bases, J lost 3 bases, and 10 bases lay in between. The CDR3 loop spans 13 amino acids. CDR3 nucleotide sequence: TGCGCCAGCAGCCCGGGGGGGGACACTGAAGCTTTCTTT. Amino acid sequence: CASSPGGDTEAFF.

V usage is TRBV2 and J usage is TRBJ1-2; 7 bases fit TRBD1. Per the germline V gene, CDR1 is SNHLY and CDR2 is FYNNEI. The CDR3 sequence is 15 residues long. V lost 7 bases, J lost 5 bases, and 13 bases stayed unmatched. CDR3 region: CASTHRMGQLYGYTF. The DNA of the CDR3 is TGTGCCAGCACCCATCGCATGGGACAGCTATATGGCTACACCTTC. Combining the CDR3 with reference TRBV2 and TRBJ1-2 gives the whole variable domain EPEVTQTPSHQVTQMGQEVILRCVPISNHLYFYWYRQILGQKVEFLVSFYNNEISEKSEIFDDQFSVERPDGSNFTLKIRSTKLEDSAMYFCASTHRMGQLYGYTFGSGTRLTVV.

The J gene is TRBJ2-1, the V gene TRBV4-2; 12 bases map to TRBD2. The CDR3 extends over 15 amino acids. Unmatched junction bases numbered 1, after V lost 2 bases and J lost 5 bases. CDR1 LGHNA and CDR2 YNFKEQ come from the germline V gene. CDR3 sequence (DNA): TGTGCCAGCAGCCAAACTAGCGGGAGGAACAATGAGCAGTTCTTC. Protein product: CASSQTSGRNNEQFF.

V and J are TRBV6-5 and TRBJ2-3; D gene unclear. The CDR3 is made up of 15 amino acids. CDR1 is MNHEY, CDR2 SVGAGI, per germline. Deletions cut 6 bases from V and 1 base from J, with 14 bases between. This CDR3 is CASRVILSRTDTQYF. CDR3 nucleotides: TGTGCCAGCAGGGTTATCCTTTCACGCACAGATACGCAGTATTTT.

The V and J genes are TRBV6-5 and TRBJ2-2, with D maybe TRBD2 (6 bases). This CDR3 contains 15 residues. The V end lost 7 bases, the J end lost 6 bases, and 18 bases lay between the germline ends. Looked up from germline, CDR1 is MNHEY and CDR2 is SVGAGI. CDR3 coding DNA: TGTGCCAGCACCCCTTACGGAGGGTCTCCCGGGGAGCTGTTTTTT. This codes for CASTPYGGSPGELFF.

CDR3 bases: TGTGCCAGTAGTATCTTGGACGCGGATACGCAGTATTTT. This codes for CASSILDADTQYF. The chain couples TRBV19 to TRBJ2-3; D not resolved. Germline values: CDR1 LNHDA, CDR2 SQIVND (reference sequence). Trimming took off 3 bases at V and 6 bases at J, with 10 bases between the two ends. This CDR3 has 13 amino acids.

The rearrangement joins TRBV19 to TRBJ1-4, with 8 bases lining up with TRBD1. Trimming at V came to 4 bases and at J to 8 bases, leaving 9 bases not matched to a gene. This CDR3 region has 15 residues. Germline V CDR1 and CDR2: LNHDA, SQIVND (reference sequence). CDR3 nucleotide sequence: TGTGCCAGTAGTAAGACAGGGGCCGACGGGGAAAAACTGTTTTTT. Protein sequence: CASSKTGADGEKLFF.

The CDR3, as DNA: TGTGCCAGCTCACGGAGTGCGGGGAACACCGGGGAGCTGTTTTTT. This translates into CASSRSAGNTGELFF. The rearrangement joins TRBV18 to TRBJ2-2; the D gene is possibly TRBD2 (5 bases). V lost 4 bases and J 1 base, leaving 10 bases between the germline ends. The CDR3 is 15 residues long. Per germline, CDR1 KGHSH and CDR2 LQKENI. The entire variable domain, with the rest obtained from reference TRBV18 and TRBJ2-2, is as follows: NAGVMQNPRHLVRRRGQEARLRCSPMKGHSHVYWYRQLPEEGLKFMVYLQKENIIDESGMPKERFSAEFPKEGPSILRIQQVVRGDSAAYFCASSRSAGNTGELFFGEGSRLTVL.

The rearrangement links TRBV4-3 to TRBJ2-3; 11 bases line up with TRBD2. CDR3 length: 15 amino acids. V shed 1 base, J shed 5 bases, and the junction held 2 bases outside the gene matches. Germline CDR1 is LGHNA and CDR2 is YSLEER. The CDR3 reads CASSQGTSGLDTQYF. The DNA of the CDR3 is TGCGCCAGCAGCCAAGGGACTAGCGGGCTAGATACGCAGTATTTT.

J is TRBJ2-2 and V is TRBV5-4; a possible D gene is TRBD2 (5 bases). Trimming pared 2 bases from V and 2 bases from J, leaving 10 bases between. In germline, CDR1 is SGHNT, CDR2 YYREEE (reference sequence). The CDR3 loop spans 15 amino acids. CDR3 sequence (DNA): TGTGCCAGCAGCTTTCCTAGCCCCAACACCGGGGAGCTGTTTTTT. It yields the protein CASSFPSPNTGELFF. Full variable domain (missing parts from reference TRBV5-4 and TRBJ2-2): ETGVTQSPTHLIKTRGQQVTLRCSSQSGHNTVSWYQQALGQGPQFIFQYYREEENGRGNFPPRFSGLQFPNYSSELNVNALELDDSALYLCASSFPSPNTGELFFGEGSRLTVL.

The chain employs TRBV10-3 and TRBJ2-5, with D perhaps TRBD2 (6 bases). V lost 8 bases, J lost 1 base, and 11 bases lay in between. This CDR3 has 13 amino acids. The germline V gene has CDR1 ENHRY and CDR2 SYGVKD. The CDR3 DNA follows: TGTGCCATCGGGGAGGCAGCCCAAGAGACCCAGTACTTC. Protein sequence: CAIGEAAQETQYF.

The CDR3 DNA sequence: TGCAGCGTTGGGGGACAGGATGCTGAAGCTTTCTTT. Translating gives CSVGGQDAEAFF. The chain joins TRBV29-1 to TRBJ1-1; 8 bases align to TRBD1. The CDR3 contains 12 residues. The ends lost 4 bases at V and 6 bases at J; junction bases unmatched: 4. CDR1 is SQVTM, CDR2 ANQGSEA, per germline.

This clone appeared once. The J gene is TRBJ1-6, the V gene TRBV5-6; the D gene is possibly TRBD1 (6 bases). CDR3 length equals 17 residues. Trimming pared 1 base from V and 6 bases from J, leaving 17 bases between. Germline values: CDR1 SGHDT, CDR2 YYEEEE. Here the CDR3 reads CASSLIPGATINSPLHF. The CDR3 DNA reads as TGTGCCAGCAGCTTGATTCCAGGGGCGACTATTAATTCACCCCTCCACTTT. Using reference TRBV5-6 and TRBJ1-6 for the parts outside the CDR3, the full variable domain is DAGVTQSPTHLIKTRGQQVTLRCSPKSGHDTVSWYQQALGQGPQFIFQYYEEEERQRGNFPDRFSGHQFPNYSSELNVNALLLGDSALYLCASSLIPGATINSPLHFGNGTRLTVT.

This clone was counted only a few times. The rearrangement links TRBV4-2 to TRBJ1-2; 7 nucleotides line up with TRBD1. The junction had 13 bases not matched to a gene; V was cut back by 6 bases and J by 6 bases. The length of the CDR3 is 15 residues. CDR1 LGHNA and CDR2 YNFKEQ come from the germline V gene. CDR3 sequence (DNA): TGTGCCAGCAGTCTCCCCGACAGGGACCGGGATGGCTACACCTTC. Its protein product is CASSLPDRDRDGYTF.

The V and J genes are TRBV3-1 (or the pseudogene TRBV3-2) and TRBJ2-3; TRBD1 is a possible D gene (5 bases). V lost 0 bases to trimming and J lost 2 bases, with 9 bases between them. Germline lookup yields CDR1 LGHDT and CDR2 YNNKEL (reference sequence). This CDR3 spans 15 amino acids. The CDR3 loop reads CASSQDWGSTDTQYF. In DNA form, the CDR3 reads TGTGCCAGCAGCCAAGATTGGGGCTCCACAGATACGCAGTATTTT.

The rearrangement links TRBV12-3 or TRBV12-4 to TRBJ1-3; D gene ambiguous. V lost 7 bases, J lost 2 bases, and 9 bases lay in between. This CDR3 has 13 amino acids. The CDR3: CASKTDPGNTIYF. The CDR3, as DNA: TGTGCCAGCAAAACGGACCCTGGAAACACCATATATTTT.

V is TRBV3-1 (or the pseudogene TRBV3-2) and J is TRBJ2-3; the D call may be TRBD1 or TRBD2 (5 bases each). The CDR3 is 16 residues long. V was cut by 4 bases and J by 8 bases, with 22 bases left in between. Germline lookup yields CDR1 LGHDT and CDR2 YNNKEL (reference sequence). This chain's CDR3 is CASSRQTAGTPGTQYF. The CDR3, as DNA: TGTGCCAGCAGCCGACAAACCGCCGGGACGCCAGGTACGCAGTATTTT.

The genes are TRBV7-9 and TRBJ2-1; D unclear. Germline CDR1 reads SEHNR; CDR2 reads FQNEAQ (reference sequence). The CDR3 consists of 14 residues. V lost 1 base, J lost 10 bases, and 14 bases lay in between. The CDR3: CASSLVGVLSEQFF. The CDR3 DNA sequence: TGTGCCAGCAGCTTAGTGGGCGTACTCAGCGAGCAGTTCTTC.

The table lists this clone with a count of one. In DNA form, the CDR3 reads TGTGCCAGCAGGGCCCTCAATGAAAAACTGTTTTTT. It specifies CASRALNEKLFF. The chain couples TRBV28 to TRBJ1-4; D gene unclear. Trimming left V 6 bases short and J 5 bases short, with 7 bases between. This CDR3 is built from 12 residues. CDR1 and CDR2 from the germline V gene are MDHEN and SYDVKM.

The rearrangement uses TRBV5-6 and TRBJ2-7, with D possibly matching TRBD1 (5 bases). CDR1 is SGHDT and CDR2 is YYEEEE in the germline V gene. V lost 0 bases and J 5 bases, leaving 6 bases between the germline ends. The CDR3 spans 12 residues. CDR3 in amino acids: CASSLDRNEQYF. DNA of the CDR3: TGTGCCAGCAGCTTGGACAGGAACGAGCAGTACTTC.

This clone was recorded only once. The chain has TRBV7-2 and TRBJ2-5, with D perhaps assigned TRBD1 or TRBD2 (5 bases each). Looked up from germline, CDR1 is SGHTA and CDR2 is FQGNSA. The CDR3 is made up of 16 amino acids. V was clipped by 1 base and J by 4 bases, with 16 bases between them. The CDR3 reads CASSLGIMWDGETQYF. The CDR3 nucleotides read TGTGCCAGCAGCTTAGGAATTATGTGGGACGGAGAGACCCAGTACTTC.